This entry lists 27 T cell receptor beta chains sequenced from one sample in a study of patients and donors after allogeneic stem cell transplantation. MiXCR, run by TCRdb on the RT-PCR reads, gives a single entry per CDR3 protein. Of approximately 200,000 distinct CDR3 sequences listed, 11% to 15% are singletons. Sequenced sample: blood, either unsorted or a sorted T cell fraction (not recorded which). These receptors were obtained from a human donor who was either an allogeneic HSCT recipient or a stem cell or donor lymphocyte infusion donor (not recorded which). It is not recorded whose cells these are; they may come from a transplant donor.

This clonotype was detected ten times or more. The chain recombines TRBV29-1 with TRBJ2-7; TRBD1 matches at 8 bases. Germline V gene data show CDR1 as SQVTM and CDR2 as ANQGSEA. The junction had 2 bases not matched to a gene; V was cut back by 7 bases and J by 3 bases. The CDR3 length is 11 residues. As DNA, the CDR3 is TGCAGCGCTGGACAGGGCTACGAGCAGTACTTC. It is translated as CSAGQGYEQYF.

This rearrangement joins TRBV3-1 to TRBJ2-3, with 9 bases identical to TRBD1. Germline CDR1 LGHDT, CDR2 YNNKEL (reference sequence). The CDR3 totals 19 residues. V gave up 1 base and J gave up 3 bases; unmatched junction bases: 14. The CDR3 nucleotides read TGTGCCAGCAGCCAAGCAATGCCGGGACAGGGAACCGTGACAGATACGCAGTATTTT. Residues: CASSQAMPGQGTVTDTQYF.

This clonotype was seen a handful of times. The chain employs TRBV30 and TRBJ2-7; D assignment may be TRBD1 or TRBD2 (6 bases each). This CDR3 is built from 14 residues. CDR1 is GTSNPN and CDR2 is SVGIG in the germline V gene (reference sequence). Trimming stripped 0 bases from V and 5 bases from J, with 14 bases between. CDR3 bases: TGTGCCTGGAGTGTTTGGGGGGCCCCGCACGAGCAGTACTTC. This gives the protein CAWSVWGAPHEQYF.

For this clonotype: Just one base apart from a much larger clone, this may be a read error. The CDR3 carries no conserved terminal phenylalanine or tryptophan, so it likely arises from a read error. The chain recombines TRBV20-1 with TRBJ2-7; a weak D match, TRBD2 (6 bases). Germline CDR1 reads DFQATT; CDR2 reads SNEGSKA (reference sequence). With 2 bases removed from V and 4 bases from J, the gap between germline ends came to 21 bases. The CDR3 spans 16 residues. The CDR3: CSARPRARLGRYEQYI. CDR3 bases: TGCAGTGCTAGACCCCGGGCCAGGTTAGGGAGGTACGAGCAGTACATC.

This chain links TRBV19 with TRBJ1-6, with D uncertain. Germline V gives CDR1 LNHDA, CDR2 SQIVND (reference sequence). V was pared by 6 bases and J by 8 bases, with 14 bases between. The CDR3 spans 14 residues. The CDR3 sequence: CASREGLRYSPLHF. CDR3 nucleotides: TGTGCCAGTAGAGAAGGTCTGCGGTATTCACCCCTCCACTTT.

The V and J genes are TRBV29-1 and TRBJ2-7; D gene ambiguous. Germline CDR1 is SQVTM and CDR2 is ANQGSEA. The CDR3 consists of 12 residues. Trimming cost V 4 bases and J 2 bases, with 9 bases left between them. Here the CDR3 DNA reads TGCAGCGTTGTAATTCGGCCCTACGAGCAGTACTTC. Translation: CSVVIRPYEQYF.

This chain uses TRBV3-1 with TRBJ1-5; D is perhaps TRBD1 (6 bases). Trimming stripped 3 bases from V and 2 bases from J, with 14 bases between. The CDR3 length is 16 residues. The germline CDR1 and CDR2 sequences are LGHDT and YNNKEL (reference sequence). DNA of the CDR3: TGTGCCAGCAGCCACTCGGGGGCCGGCGGCAATCAGCCCCAGCATTTT. Translating it yields CASSHSGAGGNQPQHF.

V and J are TRBV21-1 and TRBJ2-6. TRBV21-1 is annotated as a pseudogene. The CDR3 consists of 18 residues. The CDR3 bases are TGTGCCAGCAGCATGTTCGGCTCGCCGGCCTCTGGGGCCAACGTCCTGACTTTC. It encodes CASSMFGSPASGANVLTF.

The rearrangement links TRBV4-1 to TRBJ2-1; D is tentatively TRBD1 or TRBD2 (5 bases each). The CDR3 is 15 residues long. V lost 4 bases to trimming and J lost 3 bases, with 13 bases between them. Germline lookup yields CDR1 MGHRA and CDR2 YSYEKL. The CDR3 bases are TGCGCCAGCAGCCCCCTGGGGGACCACTACAATGAGCAGTTCTTC. Translating it yields CASSPLGDHYNEQFF.

V is TRBV27 and J is TRBJ1-2, with 9 bases fitting TRBD1. Unmatched junction bases numbered 13, after V lost 6 bases and J lost 2 bases. There are 17 residues in the CDR3. Germline CDR1 reads MNHEY; CDR2 reads SMNVEV (reference sequence). In DNA form, the CDR3 reads TGTGCCAGCAGCCATTCCCTCCCCGGACAGGGGAACTATGGCTACACCTTC. Its protein product is CASSHSLPGQGNYGYTF.

This clonotype was picked up many times. The chain uses TRBV12-3 or TRBV12-4 and TRBJ2-7, with TRBD2 matching over 11 bases. The CDR3 is 16 residues long. The V gene end was trimmed by 5 bases and the J gene end by 5 bases; junction bases not matched to a gene: 11. The CDR3 loop reads CASSTILAGGLNEQYF. The DNA for the CDR3 is TGTGCCAGCAGTACCATTCTAGCGGGAGGACTGAACGAGCAGTACTTC.

There are a few counts of this clonotype. The rearrangement joins TRBV18 to TRBJ1-6, with 7 bases fitting TRBD1. This CDR3 spans 16 amino acids. Trimming cost V 2 bases and J 7 bases; bases outside gene matches: 8. The V gene's germline CDR1 is KGHSH and CDR2 LQKENI. CDR3 loop: CASSPAAGTANSPLHF. The CDR3 coding sequence is TGTGCCAGCTCACCAGCCGCCGGGACAGCGAATTCACCCCTCCACTTT.

This clonotype occurred many times. Here the CDR3 reads CASSLSVGSSYEQYF. The CDR3 DNA follows: TGTGCCAGCAGCCTCTCGGTAGGGAGCTCCTACGAGCAGTACTTC. The V and J genes are TRBV7-2 and TRBJ2-7; D may be TRBD2 (5 bases). Germline CDR1 is SGHTA and CDR2 is FQGNSA. The CDR3 extends over 15 amino acids. Trimming pared 5 bases from V and 0 bases from J, leaving 14 bases between.

There are a few counts of this clonotype. The CDR3 spells CSAKGLQGWEQYF. The CDR3 nucleotides read TGCAGTGCTAAGGGACTACAGGGTTGGGAGCAGTACTTC. The V and J genes are TRBV20-1 and TRBJ2-7, with D possibly TRBD2 on 7 matching bases. The CDR3 is 13 amino acids. CDR1 is DFQATT and CDR2 is SNEGSKA in the germline V gene (reference sequence). V was clipped by 4 bases and J by 7 bases, with 17 bases between them.

The genes are TRBV5-1 and TRBJ2-1, with 10 bases aligning to TRBD2. CDR1 SGHRS and CDR2 YFSETQ come from the germline V gene. The CDR3 consists of 15 residues. Trimming took 3 bases from V and 7 from J; bases not matched to a gene: 7. CDR3 sequence (DNA): TGCGCCAGCAGCTCTCTAGCGGGAGAGGGGAATGAGCAGTTCTTC. Translated, it gives CASSSLAGEGNEQFF. The whole variable domain, filled in from reference TRBV5-1 and TRBJ2-1, reads KAGVTQTPRYLIKTRGQQVTLSCSPISGHRSVSWYQQTPGQGLQFLFEYFSETQRNKGNFPGRFSGRQFSNSRSEMNVSTLELGDSALYLCASSSLAGEGNEQFFGPGTRLTVL.

The sample holds a few counts of this clonotype. The rearrangement joins TRBV5-1 to TRBJ2-6; possible D gene TRBD1, 6 bases. Trimming pared 0 bases from V and 1 base from J, leaving 20 bases between. The CDR3 runs 20 residues. Germline-derived CDR1 and CDR2 are SGHRS and YFSETQ. As DNA, the CDR3 is TGCGCCAGCAGCTTGGTACAGGGACCATGGGTCCCTTCTGGGGCCAACGTCCTGACTTTC. Protein sequence: CASSLVQGPWVPSGANVLTF.

This clonotype was seen many times. The gene calls are TRBV24-1 and TRBJ1-5; D remains ambiguous. This CDR3 contains 14 residues. Per germline, CDR1 KGHDR and CDR2 SFDVKD. Between the trimmed V and J ends, which lost 5 bases and 5 bases, there was a span of 12 bases. The CDR3 DNA is TGTGCCACCAGTGCGGAAGGATGGGATCAGCCCCAGCATTTT. Translated: CATSAEGWDQPQHF.

The rearrangement uses TRBV7-8 and TRBJ2-3, with TRBD2 matching 10 bases. Germline V gene sequence: CDR1 SGHVS, CDR2 FQNEAQ. This CDR3 spans 16 amino acids. V lost 5 bases to trimming and J lost 2 bases; unmatched junction nucleotides: 7. The DNA for the CDR3 is TGTGCCAGCAGCCCTAGAGCGGGAGGGATCACAGATACGCAGTATTTT. It is translated as CASSPRAGGITDTQYF.

This CDR3 reads CASSLISLEETQYF. The CDR3 coding sequence is TGTGCCAGCAGCTTAATAAGCCTCGAAGAGACCCAGTACTTC. This chain uses TRBV7-8 with TRBJ2-5; D unclear. V lost 2 bases, J lost 3 bases, and 10 bases lay in between. The length of the CDR3 is 14 residues. Germline assignment: CDR1 SGHVS and CDR2 FQNEAQ. The full variable domain, rest sourced from reference TRBV7-8 and TRBJ2-5, is GAGVSQSPRYKVAKRGQDVALRCDPISGHVSLFWYQQALGQGPEFLTYFQNEAQLDKSGLPSDRFFAERPEGSVSTLKIQRTQQEDSAVYLCASSLISLEETQYFGPGTRLLVL.

This clonotype was observed many times. The chain carries TRBV6-5 and TRBJ1-2, with a weak D call TRBD1 (6 bases). V was clipped by 2 bases and J by 7 bases, with 17 bases between them. CDR1 and CDR2 from the germline V gene are MNHEY and SVGAGI. CDR3 length: 15 amino acids. The CDR3 loop is CASSYGWGAASGYTF. In nucleotides, the CDR3 is TGTGCCAGCAGTTACGGGTGGGGGGCGGCAAGTGGCTACACCTTC.

This clonotype has just one count. The V call is TRBV6-2 or TRBV6-3, the J call TRBJ2-1; 11 bases line up with TRBD2. The CDR3 is 15 residues long. The ends lost 2 bases at V and 8 bases at J; junction bases unmatched: 5. Germline CDR1 reads MNHEY; CDR2 reads SVGEGT. CDR3 nucleotide sequence: TGTGCCAGCAGTTACCTAGCGGGGGGAGCGGATGAGCAGTTCTTC. It is translated as CASSYLAGGADEQFF.

V and J are TRBV5-1 and TRBJ2-7, with 7 bases aligning to TRBD2. The CDR3 consists of 14 residues. The germline gives CDR1 SGHRS, CDR2 YFSETQ. The ends lost 5 bases at V and 4 bases at J; junction bases unmatched: 9. The CDR3 region has the DNA TGCGCCAGCAGACCCGGGACTACGGCGTACGAGCAGTACTTC. Translated: CASRPGTTAYEQYF.

Comments on this clonotype: Relative to the germline gene, one junction end is altered; a read error may explain this. The chain combines TRBV11-2 with TRBJ1-1, with 7 bases aligning to TRBD1. The CDR3 loop spans 14 amino acids. Germline V gene lookup returns CDR1 SGHAT and CDR2 FQNNGV. DNA of the CDR3: TGTGCCAGCACCTTATCAGGGGGAAAAACTGAAGCTTTCTTT. The encoded protein is CASTLSGGKTEAFF. Using reference TRBV11-2 and TRBJ1-1 for the parts outside the CDR3, the full variable domain is EAGVAQSPRYKIIEKRQSVAFWCNPISGHATLYWYQQILGQGPKLLIQFQNNGVVDDSQLPKDRFSAERLKGVDSTLKIQPAKLEDSAVYLCASTLSGGKTEAFFGQGTRLTVV.

The chain joins TRBV20-1 to TRBJ2-7; D uncertain. V gave up 0 bases and J gave up 2 bases, with 8 bases separating them. This CDR3 is 13 amino acids long. CDR1 and CDR2 from the germline V gene are DFQATT and SNEGSKA (reference sequence). The CDR3 protein is CSARDGRTYEQYF. The CDR3 DNA is TGCAGTGCTAGAGATGGCAGAACCTACGAGCAGTACTTC.

This clonotype was observed a handful of times. J is TRBJ1-3 and V is TRBV27; 9 bases align to TRBD1. V lost 0 bases, J lost 9 bases, and 6 bases stayed unmatched. The CDR3 is 15 residues long. Germline V gene lookup returns CDR1 MNHEY and CDR2 SMNVEV (reference sequence). The CDR3 DNA follows: TGTGCCAGCAGTTTATCCGGGACAGGGCCAACCACCATATATTTT. This codes for CASSLSGTGPTTIYF.

A few counts support this clonotype. The chain is built from TRBV11-2 and TRBJ1-1; tentative D call: TRBD1 (6 bases). This CDR3 has 15 amino acids. The germline gives CDR1 SGHAT, CDR2 FQNNGV. Trimming pared 4 bases from V and 8 bases from J, leaving 20 bases between. The CDR3 coding sequence is TGTGCCAGCAGCTCGACAGGAGTAAACACTGACGAAGCTTTCTTT. Encoded protein: CASSSTGVNTDEAFF.

This clonotype has a count of ten or more. The chain links TRBV18 to TRBJ2-3; perhaps TRBD1 as D (6 bases). This CDR3 is 14 amino acids long. V was trimmed by 4 bases and J by 2 bases, leaving 10 bases between them. The germline V gene has CDR1 KGHSH and CDR2 LQKENI. CDR3 nucleotide sequence: TGTGCCAGCTCACGCCGGGACAACACAGATACGCAGTATTTT. Amino acid sequence: CASSRRDNTDTQYF. Complete variable domain (other parts from reference TRBV18 and TRBJ2-3): NAGVMQNPRHLVRRRGQEARLRCSPMKGHSHVYWYRQLPEEGLKFMVYLQKENIIDESGMPKERFSAEFPKEGPSILRIQQVVRGDSAAYFCASSRRDNTDTQYFGPGTRLTVL.